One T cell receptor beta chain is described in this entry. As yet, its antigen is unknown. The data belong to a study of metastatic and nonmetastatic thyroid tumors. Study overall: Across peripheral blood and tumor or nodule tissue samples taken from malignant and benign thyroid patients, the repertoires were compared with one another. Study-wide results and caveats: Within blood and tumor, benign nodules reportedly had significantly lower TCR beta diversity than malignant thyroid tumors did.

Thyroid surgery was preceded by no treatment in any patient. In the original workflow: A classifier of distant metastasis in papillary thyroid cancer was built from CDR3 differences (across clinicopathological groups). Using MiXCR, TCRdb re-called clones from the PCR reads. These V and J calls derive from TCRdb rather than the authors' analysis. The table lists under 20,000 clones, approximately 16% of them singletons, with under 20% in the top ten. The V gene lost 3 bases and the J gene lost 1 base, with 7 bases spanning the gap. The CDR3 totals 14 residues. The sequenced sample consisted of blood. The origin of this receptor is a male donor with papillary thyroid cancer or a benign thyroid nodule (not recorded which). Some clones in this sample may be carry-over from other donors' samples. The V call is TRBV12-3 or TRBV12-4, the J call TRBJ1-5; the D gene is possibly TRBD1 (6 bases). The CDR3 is CASSLGASNQPQHF. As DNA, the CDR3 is TGTGCCAGCAGTTTGGGGGCCAGCAATCAGCCCCAGCATTTT.